The next 5 T cell receptor beta chains were all read from a single sample in a study of OX40 agonist ivuxolimab in advanced cancers. The table came from immunoSEQ multiplex PCR; TCRdb's copy has only in-frame clones and leaves some out. The table has tens of thousands of clones, approximately 82% seen once; the top ten hold around 0.88%. The material sequenced was CD4+ or CD8+ T cells sorted from blood, taken in a trial of the OX40 agonist ivuxolimab. These receptors were taken from an adult with an advanced solid tumor such as melanoma, head and neck, liver or kidney cancer.

In DNA form, the CDR3 reads TGTGCCACCAGATCAACCGTAGCGGCAAGCACAGATACGCAGTATTTT. This gives the protein CATRSTVAASTDTQYF. The chain is built from TRBV15 and TRBJ2-3, with a tentative D call TRBD2 (6 bases). V lost 6 bases and J 0 bases, leaving 16 bases between the germline ends. There are 16 residues in the CDR3. Germline assignment: CDR1 LNHNV and CDR2 YYDKDF (reference sequence).

This chain joins TRBV11-1 and TRBJ2-5; D not resolved. Germline-derived CDR1 and CDR2 are SGHAT and FQDESV (reference sequence). Deletions cut 1 base from V and 1 base from J, with 10 bases between. There are 15 residues in the CDR3. The CDR3 loop is CASSLGSSLQETQYF. CDR3 nucleotides: TGTGCCAGCAGCTTAGGTAGCAGCCTCCAAGAGACCCAGTACTTC.

V is TRBV7-9 and J is TRBJ2-1, with D hard to call. With 5 bases removed from V and 2 bases from J, the gap between germline ends came to 13 bases. The CDR3 runs 15 residues. The germline gives CDR1 SEHNR, CDR2 FQNEAQ (reference sequence). The CDR3 sequence: CASSPPSRAYNEQFF. CDR3 coding DNA: TGTGCCAGCAGCCCACCGAGCCGTGCCTACAATGAGCAGTTCTTC.

The gene calls are TRBV11-2 and TRBJ2-3; tentatively, D is TRBD2 (6 bases). Germline CDR1 reads SGHAT; CDR2 reads FQNNGV. V shed 1 base and J shed 4 bases, with 9 bases lying between them. The CDR3 is made up of 14 amino acids. CDR3 amino acids: CASSLGGTPDTQYF. The CDR3, as DNA: TGTGCCAGCAGCTTAGGGGGGACTCCAGATACGCAGTATTTT.

The chain combines TRBV6-1 with TRBJ2-2; D is uncertain. The CDR3 loop spans 12 amino acids. V lost 7 bases, J lost 8 bases, and 11 bases lay in between. CDR1 and CDR2 (germline): MNHNS, SASEGT. The CDR3 here is CASTYWRGELFF. Here the CDR3 DNA reads TGTGCCAGCACGTATTGGCGGGGGGAGCTGTTTTTT.